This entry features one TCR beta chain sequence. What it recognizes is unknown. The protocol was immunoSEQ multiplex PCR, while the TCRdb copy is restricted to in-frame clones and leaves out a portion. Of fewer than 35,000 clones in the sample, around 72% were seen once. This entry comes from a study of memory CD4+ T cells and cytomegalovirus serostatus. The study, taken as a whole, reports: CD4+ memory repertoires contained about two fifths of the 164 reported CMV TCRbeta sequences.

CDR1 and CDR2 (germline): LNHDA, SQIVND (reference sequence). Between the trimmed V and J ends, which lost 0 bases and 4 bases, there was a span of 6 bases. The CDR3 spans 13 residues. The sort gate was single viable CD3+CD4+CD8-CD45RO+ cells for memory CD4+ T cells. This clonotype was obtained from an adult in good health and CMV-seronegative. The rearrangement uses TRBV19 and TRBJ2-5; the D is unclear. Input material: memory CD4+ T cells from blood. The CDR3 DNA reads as TGTGCCAGTAGTATAGATCTATCAGAGACCCAGTACTTC. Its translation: CASSIDLSETQYF.